A selection of T cell receptor beta chains follows, all from one sample in a study of control samples from healthy donors and cancer patients. Only in-frame clones appear in the TCRdb table, and some are missing; sequencing was by immunoSEQ multiplex PCR. Altogether 150,000 to 200,000 clones are present, about 91% being singletons, with the ten largest covering approximately 4.9%. Sequencing was done on a sample of blood. These receptors all stem from a woman aged 25 to 39 in good health. Both conserved end residues are part of each CDR3. D genes are given only for firm matches. The listing skips clone size in some rows; elsewhere it reads once, few, many or a size class.

clone size: NA; V gene: TRBV4-1; CDR3 length: 14; J gene: TRBJ1-5; D gene: NA; CDR3 DNA: TGCGCCAGCAGCCAAGGTGGGGGGGCCAGTGTCCAGCATTTT; CDR3 protein: CASSQGGGASVQHF
clone size: NA; V gene: TRBV15; CDR3 length: 14; J gene: TRBJ2-7; D gene: NA; CDR3 DNA: TGTGCCACCAGCCTAATAAATACCTACGAAGGGCAGTACTTC; CDR3 protein: CATSLINTYEGQYF
clone size: NA; V gene: TRBV9; CDR3 length: 16; J gene: TRBJ2-5; D gene: NA; CDR3 DNA: TGTGCCAGCAGCTCAAAAAGGAGAGGGGTTCAAGAGACCCAGTACTTC; CDR3 protein: CASSSKRRGVQETQYF
clone size: NA; V gene: TRBV2; CDR3 length: 14; J gene: TRBJ1-3; D gene: TRBD1; CDR3 DNA: TGTGCCAGTGGACAGGGCGGCGCTGGAAACACCATATATTTT; CDR3 protein: CASGQGGAGNTIYF
clone size: NA; V gene: TRBV6-4; CDR3 length: 13; J gene: TRBJ2-7; D gene: NA; CDR3 DNA: TGTGCCAGCAGTGTCGGGGTTGGGTACGAGCAGTACTTC; CDR3 protein: CASSVGVGYEQYF
clone size: few; V gene: TRBV4-1; CDR3 length: 15; J gene: TRBJ1-5; D gene: NA; CDR3 DNA: TGCGCCAGCAGCCTACATGGGGGACCAGGGAAGCCCCAGCATTTT; CDR3 protein: CASSLHGGPGKPQHF
clone size: NA; V gene: TRBV2; CDR3 length: 15; J gene: TRBJ1-4; D gene: NA; CDR3 DNA: TGTGCCAGCGGAATTAAACAGGGTGCGAGGGAAAAACTGTTTTTT; CDR3 protein: CASGIKQGAREKLFF
clone size: NA; V gene: TRBV7-8; CDR3 length: 15; J gene: TRBJ2-5; D gene: NA; CDR3 DNA: TGTGCCAGTCTAACCGGGACGGTAATTTCAGAGACCCAGTACTTC; CDR3 protein: CASLTGTVISETQYF
clone size: NA; V gene: TRBV6-5; CDR3 length: 14; J gene: TRBJ2-1; D gene: TRBD2; CDR3 DNA: TGTGCCGCCGGGACTAGCGGGGGTCACAATGAGCAGTTCTTC; CDR3 protein: CAAGTSGGHNEQFF
clone size: NA; V gene: TRBV3-1/TRBV3-2; CDR3 length: 13; J gene: TRBJ2-1; D gene: NA; CDR3 DNA: TGTGCCAGCAGTCGACTAGTCTACAATGAGCAGTTCTTC; CDR3 protein: CASSRLVYNEQFF
clone size: NA; V gene: TRBV9; CDR3 length: 16; J gene: TRBJ2-5; D gene: TRBD2; CDR3 DNA: TGTGCCAGCAGCGTAGGGGCTAGCGGGGACCAAGAGACCCAGTACTTC; CDR3 protein: CASSVGASGDQETQYF
clone size: NA; V gene: TRBV28; CDR3 length: 11; J gene: TRBJ1-1; D gene: NA; CDR3 DNA: TGTGCCAGCAGGGCAAACACTGAAGCTTTCTTT; CDR3 protein: CASRANTEAFF
clone size: NA; V gene: TRBV3-1/TRBV3-2; CDR3 length: 13; J gene: TRBJ1-1; D gene: NA; CDR3 DNA: TGTGCCAGCAGCCAGGGGGTCGAGACTGAAGCTTTCTTT; CDR3 protein: CASSQGVETEAFF
clone size: NA; V gene: TRBV11-2; CDR3 length: 13; J gene: TRBJ2-7; D gene: NA; CDR3 DNA: TGTGCCAGCAGCTTAGAGTGGGGGACCGAGCAGTACTTC; CDR3 protein: CASSLEWGTEQYF
clone size: NA; V gene: TRBV5-4; CDR3 length: 17; J gene: TRBJ1-2; D gene: NA; CDR3 DNA: TGTGCCAGCAGCCGGATGTCGGGATCTGGGAACCCCTATGGCTACACCTTC; CDR3 protein: CASSRMSGSGNPYGYTF
clone size: NA; V gene: TRBV5-1; CDR3 length: 16; J gene: TRBJ1-2; D gene: NA; CDR3 DNA: TGCGCCAGCAGCCAGGAGGTACAGGGAGGAGGCTATGGCTACACCTTC; CDR3 protein: CASSQEVQGGGYGYTF
clone size: NA; V gene: TRBV29-1; CDR3 length: 13; J gene: TRBJ1-4; D gene: TRBD1; CDR3 DNA: TGCAGCACACGGACAGGCTCAAATGAAAAACTGTTTTTT; CDR3 protein: CSTRTGSNEKLFF
clone size: NA; V gene: TRBV10-3; CDR3 length: 15; J gene: TRBJ1-1; D gene: TRBD1; CDR3 DNA: TGTGCCATCAGTGAAGCCGGGACAGGGAACACTGAAGCTTTCTTT; CDR3 protein: CAISEAGTGNTEAFF
clone size: NA; V gene: TRBV7-6; CDR3 length: 12; J gene: TRBJ1-6; D gene: NA; CDR3 DNA: TGTGCCAGCAGCCTACCTCGGCAGCCCCTCCACTTT; CDR3 protein: CASSLPRQPLHF
clone size: NA; V gene: TRBV6-5; CDR3 length: 14; J gene: TRBJ1-5; D gene: NA; CDR3 DNA: TGTGCCAGCAGTTACCGGTATAGCAATCAGCCCCAGCATTTT; CDR3 protein: CASSYRYSNQPQHF
clone size: few; V gene: TRBV28; CDR3 length: 12; J gene: TRBJ1-1; D gene: NA; CDR3 DNA: TGTGCCAGCAGTTTAAGGTACACTGAAGCTTTCTTT; CDR3 protein: CASSLRYTEAFF
clone size: NA; V gene: TRBV6-1; CDR3 length: 15; J gene: TRBJ1-1; D gene: NA; CDR3 DNA: TGTGCCAGCAGTGAAAACGGGACACCGAACACTGAAGCTTTCTTT; CDR3 protein: CASSENGTPNTEAFF
clone size: NA; V gene: TRBV6-5; CDR3 length: 14; J gene: TRBJ1-1; D gene: NA; CDR3 DNA: TGTGCCAGCAGCAGTGGGAGGGGGGGCACTGAAGCTTTCTTT; CDR3 protein: CASSSGRGGTEAFF
clone size: NA; V gene: TRBV5-6; CDR3 length: 15; J gene: TRBJ1-1; D gene: NA; CDR3 DNA: TGTGCCAGCAGCTTGGAATCCTGGGATGGCACTGAAGCTTTCTTT; CDR3 protein: CASSLESWDGTEAFF
clone size: NA; V gene: TRBV3-1/TRBV3-2; CDR3 length: 17; J gene: TRBJ2-1; D gene: NA; CDR3 DNA: TGTGCCAGCAGCCAAGATGGGGCGAGGCGCTCCTACAATGAGCAGTTCTTC; CDR3 protein: CASSQDGARRSYNEQFF
clone size: few; V gene: TRBV6-6; CDR3 length: 15; J gene: TRBJ1-2; D gene: TRBD1; CDR3 DNA: TGTGCCAGCAGTTCAGACCGGGACAGGGGATATGGCTACACCTTC; CDR3 protein: CASSSDRDRGYGYTF
clone size: NA; V gene: TRBV21-1; CDR3 length: 14; J gene: TRBJ2-1; D gene: NA; CDR3 DNA: TGTGCCAGCAGCAAAGTCGGACACGACAATGAGCAGTTCTTC; CDR3 protein: CASSKVGHDNEQFF
clone size: NA; V gene: TRBV12-3/TRBV12-4; CDR3 length: 13; J gene: TRBJ1-1; D gene: NA; CDR3 DNA: TGTGCCAGCAGTTTAGGGCCCAACACTGAAGCTTTCTTT; CDR3 protein: CASSLGPNTEAFF
clone size: NA; V gene: TRBV6-5; CDR3 length: 15; J gene: TRBJ1-1; D gene: NA; CDR3 DNA: TGTGCCAGCAGTTACTCGAGAGGTCAGGGGACTGAAGCTTTCTTT; CDR3 protein: CASSYSRGQGTEAFF
clone size: NA; V gene: TRBV28; CDR3 length: 14; J gene: TRBJ1-5; D gene: NA; CDR3 DNA: TGTGCCAGCAAGACGCCTTTTGGCAATCAGCCCCAGCATTTT; CDR3 protein: CASKTPFGNQPQHF
clone size: NA; V gene: TRBV27; CDR3 length: 16; J gene: TRBJ2-7; D gene: TRBD2; CDR3 DNA: TGTGCCAGCAGTTTAACGGGAAGCGGGAGAATCACGGGGCAGTACTTC; CDR3 protein: CASSLTGSGRITGQYF
clone size: NA; V gene: TRBV5-1; CDR3 length: 13; J gene: TRBJ2-7; D gene: TRBD2; CDR3 DNA: TGCGCCACGGCCCGGGAGGTTAACTACGAGCAGTACTTC; CDR3 protein: CATAREVNYEQYF
clone size: NA; V gene: TRBV3-1/TRBV3-2; CDR3 length: 13; J gene: TRBJ1-1; D gene: NA; CDR3 DNA: TGTGCCAGCAGCCAAGTCGTTACAGACCGGAAAAAATTT; CDR3 protein: CASSQVVTDRKKF
clone size: NA; V gene: TRBV29-1; CDR3 length: 11; J gene: TRBJ2-1; D gene: NA; CDR3 DNA: TGCAGCGCCGGAATCCGCAATGAGCAGTTCTTC; CDR3 protein: CSAGIRNEQFF
clone size: NA; V gene: TRBV3-1/TRBV3-2; CDR3 length: 14; J gene: TRBJ2-2; D gene: NA; CDR3 DNA: TGTGCCAGCAGCCAAGAAGGTGCGACCGGGGAGCTGTTTTTT; CDR3 protein: CASSQEGATGELFF
clone size: NA; V gene: TRBV7-9; CDR3 length: 15; J gene: TRBJ1-2; D gene: NA; CDR3 DNA: TGTGCCAGCAGCTTAGAGGTGGGGTTCGGTTATGGCTACACCTTC; CDR3 protein: CASSLEVGFGYGYTF
clone size: NA; V gene: TRBV10-1; CDR3 length: 19; J gene: TRBJ2-3; D gene: TRBD2; CDR3 DNA: TGCGCCAGCAGTGTCAACCCGGGTGGTAGCGGGGGGCACACAGATACGCAGTATTTT; CDR3 protein: CASSVNPGGSGGHTDTQYF
clone size: NA; V gene: TRBV7-8; CDR3 length: 12; J gene: TRBJ2-7; D gene: NA; CDR3 DNA: TGTGCCAGCAGCCCGAGGGCCTACGAGCAGTACTTC; CDR3 protein: CASSPRAYEQYF
clone size: NA; V gene: TRBV9; CDR3 length: 15; J gene: TRBJ2-3; D gene: TRBD2; CDR3 DNA: TGTGCCAGCAGCGTAGCAACGGGGGGGACAGATACGCAGTATTTT; CDR3 protein: CASSVATGGTDTQYF
clone size: NA; V gene: TRBV19; CDR3 length: 19; J gene: TRBJ2-4; D gene: NA; CDR3 DNA: TGTGCCAGTAGTATAGAAGGGCCGCGAAGCGGACTAGCCAAAAACATTCAGTACTTC; CDR3 protein: CASSIEGPRSGLAKNIQYF
clone size: NA; V gene: TRBV27; CDR3 length: 14; J gene: TRBJ1-3; D gene: NA; CDR3 DNA: TGTGCCAGCAGTTTAGGGGGGTCTGGAAACACCATATATTTT; CDR3 protein: CASSLGGSGNTIYF
clone size: NA; V gene: TRBV28; CDR3 length: 14; J gene: TRBJ1-1; D gene: TRBD1; CDR3 DNA: TGTGCCAGCACCCTGGGACAGGGTTGGACTGAAGCTTTCTTT; CDR3 protein: CASTLGQGWTEAFF
clone size: NA; V gene: TRBV10-3; CDR3 length: 12; J gene: TRBJ2-5; D gene: TRBD2; CDR3 DNA: TGTGCCACTTCGGGGGGCCAAGAGACCCAGTACTTC; CDR3 protein: CATSGGQETQYF
clone size: NA; V gene: TRBV27; CDR3 length: 13; J gene: TRBJ1-2; D gene: TRBD1; CDR3 DNA: TGTGCCAGCAGTCCCCAACAGGGGTATGGCTACACCTTC; CDR3 protein: CASSPQQGYGYTF
clone size: NA; V gene: TRBV28; CDR3 length: 11; J gene: TRBJ2-4; D gene: NA; CDR3 DNA: TGTGCCACCCGGACTTCGAACATTCAGTACTTC; CDR3 protein: CATRTSNIQYF
clone size: NA; V gene: TRBV28; CDR3 length: 14; J gene: TRBJ2-1; D gene: NA; CDR3 DNA: TGTGCCAGCAGTTCTAGGACTGGTTACAATGAGCAGTTCTTC; CDR3 protein: CASSSRTGYNEQFF
clone size: few; V gene: TRBV5-6; CDR3 length: 15; J gene: TRBJ1-2; D gene: TRBD1; CDR3 DNA: TGTGCCAGCAGCACCGGGACAGGGGCCTCCCGAGGCTACACCTTC; CDR3 protein: CASSTGTGASRGYTF
clone size: NA; V gene: TRBV30; CDR3 length: 15; J gene: TRBJ1-5; D gene: NA; CDR3 DNA: TGTGCCTGGAGTGTAGTGGGATCCGGCAATCAGCCCCAGCATTTT; CDR3 protein: CAWSVVGSGNQPQHF
clone size: NA; V gene: TRBV11-2; CDR3 length: 13; J gene: TRBJ2-1; D gene: NA; CDR3 DNA: TGTGCCAGCAGCTTAGAACTATTGAATGAGCAGTTCTTC; CDR3 protein: CASSLELLNEQFF
clone size: NA; V gene: TRBV2; CDR3 length: 14; J gene: TRBJ1-2; D gene: NA; CDR3 DNA: TGTGCCAGCAGAGCAGGCCTCACTAACTATGGCTACACCTTC; CDR3 protein: CASRAGLTNYGYTF
clone size: NA; V gene: TRBV5-5; CDR3 length: 15; J gene: TRBJ2-7; D gene: TRBD1; CDR3 DNA: TGTGCCAGCAGCTCCCCGGGACAGGGGGCGGGGGAGCAGTACTTC; CDR3 protein: CASSSPGQGAGEQYF
clone size: once; V gene: TRBV5-1; CDR3 length: 15; J gene: TRBJ1-4; D gene: NA; CDR3 DNA: TGCGCCAGCAGCCCGGGGGACACCGGAAATGAAAAACTGTTTTTT; CDR3 protein: CASSPGDTGNEKLFF
clone size: NA; V gene: TRBV7-2; CDR3 length: 19; J gene: TRBJ1-2; D gene: TRBD1; CDR3 DNA: TGTGCCAGCAGCTTAAGAGCTGATGCCGGACAGGTTAGGTTAGGTGGCTACACCTTC; CDR3 protein: CASSLRADAGQVRLGGYTF
clone size: NA; V gene: TRBV4-1; CDR3 length: 14; J gene: TRBJ2-5; D gene: NA; CDR3 DNA: TGCGCCAGCAGCCAGCGAGGAGGGGATGAGACCCAGTACTTC; CDR3 protein: CASSQRGGDETQYF
clone size: NA; V gene: TRBV7-2; CDR3 length: 19; J gene: TRBJ2-7; D gene: NA; CDR3 DNA: TGTGCCAGCAGCTCCGGGTCGGCGATCTCGTCGACGGGAAGGTACGAGCAGTACTTC; CDR3 protein: CASSSGSAISSTGRYEQYF
clone size: NA; V gene: TRBV5-6; CDR3 length: 15; J gene: TRBJ2-6; D gene: TRBD1; CDR3 DNA: TGTGCCAGCAGCCGACAGGGGTCGGGGGCCAACGTCCTGACTTTC; CDR3 protein: CASSRQGSGANVLTF
clone size: NA; V gene: TRBV28; CDR3 length: 16; J gene: TRBJ2-7; D gene: TRBD2; CDR3 DNA: TGTGCCAGCAGTTTGGGGGGGAGCGGGAGGGCCTACGAGCAGTACTTC; CDR3 protein: CASSLGGSGRAYEQYF